The 2 T cell receptor beta chains below were found in one sample sequenced in a study of T cell responses to AZD1222 COVID-19 vaccine. Repertoires were generated with immunoSEQ multiplex PCR, while TCRdb's copy carries only in-frame clones and drops some. This table holds fewer than 95,000 clones, approximately 89% found once. The input for sequencing was peripheral blood, taken 28 days after the second AZD1222 dose. Receptor source: an adult who received the AZD1222 COVID-19 vaccine.

The chain combines TRBV11-2 with TRBJ1-1; possibly TRBD1 for D (5 bases). Germline values: CDR1 SGHAT, CDR2 FQNNGV. V dropped 0 bases and J dropped 11 bases, with 16 bases sitting between them. The CDR3 is 14 residues long. CDR3 sequence reads: CASSLDRTPSVAFF. In DNA form, the CDR3 reads TGTGCCAGCAGCTTAGACCGGACACCCAGTGTGGCTTTCTTT.

J is TRBJ1-1 and V is TRBV6-5; 7 nucleotides line up with TRBD1. After removal of 6 bases from V and 2 bases from J, the junction contained 9 bases not matched to a gene. Germline loops: CDR1 MNHEY, CDR2 SVGAGI. This CDR3 region has 15 residues. CDR3 in DNA: TGTGCCAGCAGGTCACAGGGGATCAGTAACACTGAAGCTTTCTTT. Translating gives CASRSQGISNTEAFF.